Detailed here is one T cell receptor beta chain. The data belong to a study of identical twins. TCRdb passed the 5' RACE reads through MiXCR, listing each CDR3 protein once. The table has some 900,000 distinct CDR3 sequences, 9% to 15% seen once. The ends were cut back, 10 bases at V and 2 bases at J, with 16 bases in the middle. From germline, CDR1 is MNHNS and CDR2 SASEGT. The CDR3 contains 14 residues. This sample also belongs to another study, concerning yellow fever vaccine responses in identical twins.

Material: PBMCs. The receptor's source is a woman under 30 in good health. This chain links TRBV6-1 with TRBJ2-3; the D gene could be TRBD1 or TRBD2 (5 bases each). The CDR3 region is CATGSRDPTDTQYF. DNA for the CDR3: TGTGCCACAGGCTCCAGGGACCCCACAGATACGCAGTATTTT.